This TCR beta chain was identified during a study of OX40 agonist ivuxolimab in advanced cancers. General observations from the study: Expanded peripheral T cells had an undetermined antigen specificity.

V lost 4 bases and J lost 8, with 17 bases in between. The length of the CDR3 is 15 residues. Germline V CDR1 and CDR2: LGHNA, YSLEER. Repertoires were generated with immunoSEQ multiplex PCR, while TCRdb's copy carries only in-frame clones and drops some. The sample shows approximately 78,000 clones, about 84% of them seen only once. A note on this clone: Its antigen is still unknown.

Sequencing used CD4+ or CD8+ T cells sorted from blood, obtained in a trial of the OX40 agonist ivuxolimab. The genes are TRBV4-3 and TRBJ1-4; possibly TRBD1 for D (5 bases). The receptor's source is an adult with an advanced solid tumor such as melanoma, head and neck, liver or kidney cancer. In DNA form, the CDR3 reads TGCGCCAGCAGCCCGCGATCCGGGGGGAAGGAAAAACTGTTTTTT. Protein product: CASSPRSGGKEKLFF.